Given below is one T cell receptor beta chain in context. This sample is part of a study of shared clonotypes between healthy human individuals. Generated by immunoSEQ multiplex PCR, the TCRdb table keeps only in-frame clones and is missing some. Of approximately 650,000 clones listed, roughly 95% were seen once; the top ten hold about 0.11%. CD45RO-negative CD8 cells positively selected for CCR7 made up the naive population, which excluded terminally differentiated effector memory CD45RA+ cells. V lost 2 bases and J lost 7; bases outside the gene matches: 2. Germline loops: CDR1 SEHNR, CDR2 FQNEAQ (reference sequence). The length of the CDR3 is 13 residues.

Specimen: naive CD8+ T cells sorted from blood. V gene TRBV7-9 combines with J gene TRBJ1-5; TRBD1 agrees at 7 bases. The sequence derives from a woman aged 25 to 45 in good health. CDR3 coding DNA: TGTGCCAGCAGCTTACAGGGGGGGCAGCCCCAGCATTTT. It is translated as CASSLQGGQPQHF.